Each of the 24 T cell receptor beta chains below was sequenced from the same sample in a study of blood T cell repertoires in COVID-19. Assay: immunoSEQ multiplex PCR; the TCRdb copy retains only in-frame clones and omits some. The sample holds more than 200,000 clones, roughly nine tenths seen once. The source material was peripheral blood. The receptor set was obtained from a woman aged 50 to 60 with COVID-19, enrolled during active disease.

The rearrangement uses TRBV6-5 and TRBJ2-6; D unclear. This CDR3 has 16 residues. Germline V gene data show CDR1 as MNHEY and CDR2 as SVGAGI. Trimming cost V 4 bases and J 0 bases, with 10 bases left between them. This CDR3 reads CASSFYRDSGANVLTF. For the CDR3, the DNA is TGTGCCAGCAGTTTCTACAGAGACTCTGGGGCCAACGTCCTGACTTTC.

The gene calls are TRBV24-1 and TRBJ2-5; TRBD2 matches at 11 bases. V trimming: 7 bases; J trimming: 5 bases; junction bases outside the gene matches: 8. Germline V gene sequence: CDR1 KGHDR, CDR2 SFDVKD. The CDR3 has 15 amino acids. This chain's CDR3 is CATSGIAGGLETQYF. In DNA, the CDR3 is TGTGCCACCAGCGGGATAGCGGGGGGGCTGGAGACCCAGTACTTC.

The V gene is TRBV3-1 (or the pseudogene TRBV3-2), the J gene TRBJ2-5; D is unresolved. V gave up 1 base and J gave up 1 base, with 13 bases separating them. CDR1 is LGHDT, CDR2 YNNKEL, per germline (reference sequence). The CDR3 is 16 residues long. CDR3 nucleotides: TGTGCCAGCAGCCAAGGGCAGTTCCCGATCCAAGAGACCCAGTACTTC. It yields the protein CASSQGQFPIQETQYF.

The chain recombines TRBV5-1 with TRBJ1-6; perhaps TRBD1 as D (5 bases). Trimming cost V 0 bases and J 7 bases, with 17 bases left between them. There are 17 residues in the CDR3. Per the germline V gene, CDR1 is SGHRS and CDR2 is YFSETQ. The CDR3 DNA reads TGCGCCAGCAGCTTGGAACCGCGGGGCTTCCTAAATTCACCCCTCCACTTT. It translates to CASSLEPRGFLNSPLHF.

This chain uses TRBV7-6 with TRBJ2-3; 12 bases line up with TRBD2. After removal of 5 bases from V and 2 bases from J, the junction contained 14 bases not matched to a gene. Germline V gene sequence: CDR1 SGHVS, CDR2 FNYEAQ. CDR3 length: 19 residues. The DNA of the CDR3 is TGTGCCAGCAGCAGAGAACTAGCGGGGGGACTTCCACTCACAGATACGCAGTATTTT. Its protein is CASSRELAGGLPLTDTQYF.

The chain employs TRBV5-8 and TRBJ1-1, with D uncertain. The ends were cut back, 3 bases at V and 4 bases at J, with 16 bases in the middle. The CDR3 is 15 residues long. The germline V gene encodes CDR1 SGHTS and CDR2 YDEGEE. The chain's CDR3 is CASSSGVSVGTEAFF. In DNA form, the CDR3 reads TGTGCCAGCAGCTCCGGGGTTAGTGTTGGCACTGAAGCTTTCTTT.

CDR3 nucleotide sequence: TGTGCCAGCAGTACGTGGGGGCAGGAGCAGCCCCAGCATTTT. Protein: CASSTWGQEQPQHF. This chain joins TRBV6-5 and TRBJ1-5; TRBD1 is a possible D gene (6 bases). CDR1 and CDR2 from the germline V gene are MNHEY and SVGAGI. This CDR3 contains 14 residues. The germline V and J ends were trimmed by 5 bases and 7 bases, with 15 bases remaining between them.

The chain couples TRBV5-4 to TRBJ1-1; tentative D call: TRBD1 (5 bases). The CDR3 sequence is 13 residues long. Germline CDR1 is SGHNT and CDR2 is YYREEE (reference sequence). The V and J ends lost 4 bases and 5 bases respectively, with 12 bases between them. The DNA for the CDR3 is TGTGCCAGCAGCAGCAGGGTTGAAACTGAAGCTTTCTTT. Residues: CASSSRVETEAFF.

The sample holds one count of this clone. This rearrangement joins TRBV15 to TRBJ2-3, with 8 bases that match TRBD2. V shed 6 bases and J 3 bases; nucleotides not matched to a gene: 11. CDR1 is LNHNV, CDR2 YYDKDF, per germline (reference sequence). CDR3 length: 16 residues. CDR3 bases: TGTGCCACCAGAACGGGGGGGGGACCCTCGACAGATACGCAGTATTTT. Residues: CATRTGGGPSTDTQYF.

The table lists this clone with a few counts. CDR3 loop: CASSEGRGPGGPQHF. In DNA form, the CDR3 reads TGCGCCAGCAGTGAGGGTCGGGGCCCAGGGGGGCCCCAGCATTTT. The V gene is TRBV10-1, the J gene TRBJ1-5, with 7 bases aligning to TRBD1. Germline V gives CDR1 WNHNN, CDR2 SYGVQD (reference sequence). CDR3 length equals 15 residues. Losses at the gene ends were 2 bases for V and 9 bases for J; bases not matched to a gene: 10.

The chain employs TRBV19 and TRBJ2-2; the match to TRBD1 covers 8 bases. The CDR3 covers 16 residues. Germline V gene lookup returns CDR1 LNHDA and CDR2 SQIVND (reference sequence). Trimming cost V 1 base and J 2 bases; bases outside gene matches: 3. In DNA, the CDR3 is TGTGCCAGTAGTATAGGGACAGGGTCTAACACCGGGGAGCTGTTTTTT. It specifies CASSIGTGSNTGELFF. The whole variable domain, remainder taken from reference TRBV19 and TRBJ2-2, is DGGITQSPKYLFRKEGQNVTLSCEQNLNHDAMYWYRQDPGQGLRLIYYSQIVNDFQKGDIAEGYSVSREKKESFPLTVTSAQKNPTAFYLCASSIGTGSNTGELFFGEGSRLTVL.

The V call is TRBV14, the J call TRBJ2-5, with a weak D call TRBD1 (7 bases). This CDR3 has 16 amino acids. V was cut by 4 bases and J by 5 bases, with 20 bases left in between. The V gene's germline CDR1 is SGHDN and CDR2 FVKESK. The CDR3 bases are TGTGCCAGCAGCCCCCGGGGACTTACAGGGGAGGAGACCCAGTACTTC. It specifies CASSPRGLTGEETQYF.

This rearrangement joins TRBV6-1 to TRBJ1-1, with D perhaps TRBD1 (5 bases). The V and J ends lost 3 bases and 0 bases respectively, with 11 bases between them. The CDR3 runs 15 residues. From germline, CDR1 is MNHNS and CDR2 SASEGT. As DNA, the CDR3 is TGTGCCAGCAGTGACAGGGCGGCTTTGAACACTGAAGCTTTCTTT. This translates into CASSDRAALNTEAFF.

The chain employs TRBV5-1 and TRBJ2-7; TRBD1 agrees at 8 bases. Germline lookup yields CDR1 SGHRS and CDR2 YFSETQ. This CDR3 has 17 amino acids. With 3 bases clipped from V and 3 bases from J, the junction kept 14 bases outside the gene matches. The CDR3 nucleotides are TGCGCCAGCAGCTCCGGGACAGGTAACTTCGAGCGCTACGAGCAGTACTTC. Translation gives CASSSGTGNFERYEQYF.

V is TRBV27 and J is TRBJ2-6; 7 nucleotides match TRBD1. Trimming cost V 7 bases and J 0 bases; bases outside gene matches: 9. The CDR3 is made up of 17 amino acids. CDR1 and CDR2 (germline): MNHEY, SMNVEV (reference sequence). The CDR3 sequence is CASTRQGPTSGANVLTF. The CDR3 bases are TGTGCCAGCACCCGACAGGGTCCCACCTCTGGGGCCAACGTCCTGACTTTC.

The CDR3 is CASSRSRQGPDTQYF. CDR3 DNA: TGTGCCAGCAGTCGCTCGAGACAGGGACCAGATACGCAGTATTTT. V gene TRBV3-1 (or the pseudogene TRBV3-2) combines with J gene TRBJ2-3; 7 bases fit TRBD1. CDR1 LGHDT and CDR2 YNNKEL come from the germline V gene (reference sequence). This CDR3 spans 15 amino acids. After removal of 6 bases from V and 4 bases from J, the junction contained 10 bases not matched to a gene.

The chain couples TRBV6-4 to TRBJ1-5; 7 nucleotides line up with TRBD1. The CDR3 totals 17 residues. V was pared by 0 bases and J by 0 bases, with 5 bases of the junction left unmatched. The germline gives CDR1 MRHNA, CDR2 SNTAGT. The CDR3 region has the DNA TGTGCCAGCAGTGACTCAAGGGACAGTAATAGCAATCAGCCCCAGCATTTT. Translation gives CASSDSRDSNSNQPQHF.

The V call is TRBV29-1, the J call TRBJ2-1; D gene uncertain. Germline values: CDR1 SQVTM, CDR2 ANQGSEA. V lost 4 bases and J 4 bases, leaving 8 bases between the germline ends. The CDR3 is 12 residues long. The CDR3 DNA is TGCAGCGTTGGAGAAACTTACAATGAGCAGTTCTTC. Translation gives CSVGETYNEQFF.

This clone showed up just once. V and J are TRBV19 and TRBJ1-2; D not certain. This CDR3 is 11 amino acids long. Germline assignment: CDR1 LNHDA and CDR2 SQIVND (reference sequence). The V gene lost 3 bases and the J gene lost 8 bases, with 7 bases spanning the gap. Here the CDR3 DNA reads TGTGCCAGTAGTATCATGAGCGGCTACACCTTC. Protein sequence: CASSIMSGYTF.

The gene calls are TRBV19 and TRBJ1-5; D not certain. Trimming took off 6 bases at V and 8 bases at J, with 14 bases between the two ends. Germline V lookup: CDR1 LNHDA, CDR2 SQIVND (reference sequence). This CDR3 has 13 amino acids. CDR3 sequence reads: CASSQGRDKPQHF. The DNA for the CDR3 is TGTGCCAGTAGCCAAGGCCGGGATAAGCCCCAGCATTTT.

This chain uses TRBV9 with TRBJ1-1; TRBD1 is a possible D gene (5 bases). Between the trimmed V and J ends, which lost 4 bases and 1 base, there was a span of 17 bases. The V gene's germline CDR1 is SGDLS and CDR2 YYNGEE. The CDR3 length is 16 residues. CDR3 sequence reads: CASSPRAGRGNTEAFF. The CDR3 nucleotides read TGTGCCAGCAGCCCCCGGGCGGGGAGGGGGAACACTGAAGCTTTCTTT.

This clone was detected once. This chain joins TRBV27 and TRBJ1-5; TRBD1 might be the D (5 bases). CDR1 and CDR2 (germline): MNHEY, SMNVEV (reference sequence). CDR3 size: 15 residues. Between the trimmed V and J ends, which lost 3 bases and 4 bases, there was a span of 13 bases. The CDR3 sequence is CASSFGAGGNQPQHF. Written as DNA, the CDR3 is TGTGCCAGCAGTTTTGGTGCCGGGGGGAATCAGCCCCAGCATTTT.

This rearrangement joins TRBV5-5 to TRBJ2-7, with 10 bases lining up with TRBD2. The CDR3 has 14 residues. J gave up 6 bases and V 3 bases, and 6 bases lay outside the gene matches. In germline, CDR1 is SGHKS, CDR2 YYEKEE (reference sequence). The CDR3 sequence: CASSSSGGRREQYV. For the CDR3, the DNA is TGTGCCAGCAGCTCTAGCGGGGGCCGCCGCGAGCAGTACGTC.

The rearrangement joins TRBV7-6 to TRBJ2-7, with 7 bases identical to TRBD1. The CDR3 runs 18 residues. Germline V CDR1 and CDR2: SGHVS, FNYEAQ. The J segment lost 1 base and the V segment lost 6 bases, leaving 18 bases of the junction unmatched. The CDR3, as DNA: TGTGCCAGCAGACATCGCAAAATTACAGGGGCTCAATCCTACGAGCAGTACTTC. Its protein product is CASRHRKITGAQSYEQYF. The full variable domain, completed using reference TRBV7-6 and TRBJ2-7, is GAGVSQSPRYKVTKRGQDVALRCDPISGHVSLYWYRQALGQGPEFLTYFNYEAQQDKSGLPNDRFSAERPEGSISTLTIQRTEQRDSAMYRCASRHRKITGAQSYEQYFGPGTRLTVT.